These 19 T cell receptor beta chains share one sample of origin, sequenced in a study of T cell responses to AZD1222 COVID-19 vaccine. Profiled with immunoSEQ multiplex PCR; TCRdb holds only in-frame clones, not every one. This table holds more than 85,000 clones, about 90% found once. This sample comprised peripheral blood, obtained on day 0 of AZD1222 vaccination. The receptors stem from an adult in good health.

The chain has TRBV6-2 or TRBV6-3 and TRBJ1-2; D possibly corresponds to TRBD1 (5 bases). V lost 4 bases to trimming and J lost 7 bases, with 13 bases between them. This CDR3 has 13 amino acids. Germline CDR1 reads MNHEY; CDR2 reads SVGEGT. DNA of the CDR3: TGTGCCAGCAGTTCCCCGGGAGGGGCTGGCTACACCTTC. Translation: CASSSPGGAGYTF.

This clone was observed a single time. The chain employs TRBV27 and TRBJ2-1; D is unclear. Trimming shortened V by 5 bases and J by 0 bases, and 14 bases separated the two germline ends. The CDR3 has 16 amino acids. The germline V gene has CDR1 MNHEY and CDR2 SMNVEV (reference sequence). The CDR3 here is CASSPEQESSYNEQFF. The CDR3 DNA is TGTGCCAGCAGTCCCGAACAAGAGAGCTCCTACAATGAGCAGTTCTTC.

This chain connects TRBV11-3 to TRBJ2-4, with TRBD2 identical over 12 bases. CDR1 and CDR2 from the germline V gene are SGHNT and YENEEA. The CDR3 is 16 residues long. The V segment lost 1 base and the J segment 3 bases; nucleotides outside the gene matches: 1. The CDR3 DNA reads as TGTGCCAGCAGCTTAGGGACTAGCGGGGACAAAAACATTCAGTACTTC. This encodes CASSLGTSGDKNIQYF.

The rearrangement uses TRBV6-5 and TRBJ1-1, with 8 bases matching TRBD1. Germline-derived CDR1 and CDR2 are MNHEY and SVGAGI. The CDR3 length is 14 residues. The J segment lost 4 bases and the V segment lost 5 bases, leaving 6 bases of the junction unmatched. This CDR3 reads CASSIQGAGTEAFF. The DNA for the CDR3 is TGTGCCAGCAGTATTCAGGGGGCTGGCACTGAAGCTTTCTTT.

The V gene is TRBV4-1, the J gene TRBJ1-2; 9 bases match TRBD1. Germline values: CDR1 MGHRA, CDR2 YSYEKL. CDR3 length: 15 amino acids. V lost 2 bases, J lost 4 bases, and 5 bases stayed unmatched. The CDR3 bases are TGCGCCAGCAGCCAACCCCGGACAGGGGCCTATGGCTACACCTTC. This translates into CASSQPRTGAYGYTF.

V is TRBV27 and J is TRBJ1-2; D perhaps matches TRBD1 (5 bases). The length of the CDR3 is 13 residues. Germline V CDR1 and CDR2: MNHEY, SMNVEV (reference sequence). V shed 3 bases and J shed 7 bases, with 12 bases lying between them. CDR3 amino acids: CASSFGRRGGYTF. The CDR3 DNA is TGTGCCAGCAGTTTTGGGAGGAGGGGTGGCTACACCTTC.

CDR3 coding DNA: TGTGCCAGTAGCCAAATACAGGTCGGACAGTCTTTCTATGGCTACACCTTC. Encoded protein: CASSQIQVGQSFYGYTF. The chain has TRBV19 and TRBJ1-2; a possible D gene is TRBD1 (6 bases). Per the germline V gene, CDR1 is LNHDA and CDR2 is SQIVND (reference sequence). The germline V and J ends were trimmed by 6 bases and 4 bases, with 24 bases remaining between them. CDR3 length: 17 residues.

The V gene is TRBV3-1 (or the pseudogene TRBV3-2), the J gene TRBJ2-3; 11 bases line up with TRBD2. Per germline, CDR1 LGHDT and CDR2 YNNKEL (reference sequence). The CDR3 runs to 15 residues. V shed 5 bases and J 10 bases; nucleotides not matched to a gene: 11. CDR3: CASSEGSSGRLPQYF. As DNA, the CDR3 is TGTGCCAGCAGCGAAGGGTCTAGCGGGAGGTTACCGCAGTATTTT.

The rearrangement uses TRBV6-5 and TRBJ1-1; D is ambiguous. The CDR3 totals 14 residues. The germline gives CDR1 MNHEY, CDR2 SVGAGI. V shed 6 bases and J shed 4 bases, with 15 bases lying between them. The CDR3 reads CASSAWVWTTEAFF. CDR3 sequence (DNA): TGTGCCAGCAGCGCATGGGTATGGACCACTGAAGCTTTCTTT.

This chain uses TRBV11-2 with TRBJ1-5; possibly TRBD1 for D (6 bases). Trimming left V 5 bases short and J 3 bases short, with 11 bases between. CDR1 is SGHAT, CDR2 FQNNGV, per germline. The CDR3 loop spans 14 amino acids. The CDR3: CASSPGQLNQPQHF. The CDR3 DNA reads TGTGCCAGCAGCCCCGGACAGCTCAATCAGCCCCAGCATTTT.

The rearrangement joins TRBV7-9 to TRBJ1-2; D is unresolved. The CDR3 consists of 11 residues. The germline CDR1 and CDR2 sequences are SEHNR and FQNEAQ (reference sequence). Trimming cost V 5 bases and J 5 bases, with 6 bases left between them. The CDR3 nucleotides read TGTGCCAGCAGCGGGGAGTATGGCTACACCTTC. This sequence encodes CASSGEYGYTF.

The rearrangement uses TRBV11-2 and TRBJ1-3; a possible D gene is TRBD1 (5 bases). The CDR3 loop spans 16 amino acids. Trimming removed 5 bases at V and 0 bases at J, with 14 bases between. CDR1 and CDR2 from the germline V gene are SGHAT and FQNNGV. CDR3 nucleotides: TGTGCCAGCAGCCCCAGGGCGGCAAGCTCTGGAAACACCATATATTTT. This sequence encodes CASSPRAASSGNTIYF.

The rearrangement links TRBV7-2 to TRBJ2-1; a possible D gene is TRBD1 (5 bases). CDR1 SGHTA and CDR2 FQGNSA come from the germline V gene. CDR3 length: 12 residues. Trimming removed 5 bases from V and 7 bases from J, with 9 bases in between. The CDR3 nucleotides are TGTGCCAGCAGCCCACAGGTAAATGAGCAGTTCTTC. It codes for CASSPQVNEQFF.

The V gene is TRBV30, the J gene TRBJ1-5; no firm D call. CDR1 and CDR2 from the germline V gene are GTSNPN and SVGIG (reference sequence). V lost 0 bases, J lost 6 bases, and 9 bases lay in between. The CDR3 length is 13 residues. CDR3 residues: CAWSVRTSQPQHF. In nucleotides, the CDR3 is TGTGCCTGGAGTGTACGAACGTCTCAGCCCCAGCATTTT.

CDR3 coding DNA: TGTGCCAGCAGCTTAGAGGGGGGAAGACTCTTGGAGCAGTTCTTC. Residues: CASSLEGGRLLEQFF. The chain joins TRBV7-3 to TRBJ2-1, with D perhaps assigned TRBD1 or TRBD2 (6 bases each). This CDR3 has 15 amino acids. With 2 bases removed from V and 10 bases from J, the gap between germline ends came to 18 bases. Germline V gene sequence: CDR1 SGHTA, CDR2 FQGTGA.

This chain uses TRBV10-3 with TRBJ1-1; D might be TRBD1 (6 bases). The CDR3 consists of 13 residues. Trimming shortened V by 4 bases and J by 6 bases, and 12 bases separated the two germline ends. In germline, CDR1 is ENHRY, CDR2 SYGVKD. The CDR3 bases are TGTGCCATCAGTGGCGAGGGGGGGGCTGAAGCTTTCTTT. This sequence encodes CAISGEGGAEAFF.

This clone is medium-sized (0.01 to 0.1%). Here the CDR3 reads CATNRDYNSPLHF. Here the CDR3 DNA reads TGTGCCACCAACAGGGATTATAATTCACCCCTCCACTTT. The J gene is TRBJ1-6, the V gene TRBV2, with D perhaps matching TRBD1 (6 bases). CDR3 length: 13 amino acids. Deletions cut 10 bases from V and 4 bases from J, with 11 bases between. Germline V gene data show CDR1 as SNHLY and CDR2 as FYNNEI.

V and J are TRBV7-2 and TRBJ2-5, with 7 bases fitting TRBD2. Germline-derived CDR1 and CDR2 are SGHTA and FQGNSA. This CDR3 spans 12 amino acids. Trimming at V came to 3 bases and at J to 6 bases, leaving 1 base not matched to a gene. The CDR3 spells CASSFSGQTQYF. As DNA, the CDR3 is TGTGCCAGCAGCTTTAGCGGGCAGACCCAGTACTTC.

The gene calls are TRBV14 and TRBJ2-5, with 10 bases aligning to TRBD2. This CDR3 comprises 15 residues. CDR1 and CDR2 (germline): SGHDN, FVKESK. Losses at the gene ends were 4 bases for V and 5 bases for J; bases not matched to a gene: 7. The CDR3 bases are TGTGCCAGCAGCCGAATAGCTAGCGGGGGCGAGACCCAGTACTTC. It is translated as CASSRIASGGETQYF.